This TCR beta chain was captured in a study of T cell responses to AZD1222 COVID-19 vaccine. Here immunoSEQ multiplex PCR was the method, and the copy in TCRdb shows in-frame clones only, minus some. The table records approximately 17,000 clones, around 83% of them present only once. A word on this clone: Its antigen is unknown.

Pooled in the analysis were second doses at about 4 or about 12 weeks. General study points: Spike regions recognized by vaccine-associated CD4 TCRs spanned the protein, led by 160-218 and 743-854. Receipt of two AZD1222 doses was followed by a rise in Spike-specific TCR breadth and depth. Baseline seropositivity occurred in only a handful of AZD1222 recipients.

CDR3 length equals 13 residues. The V and J ends lost 4 bases and 4 bases, in that order; junction bases with no gene match: 3. Germline assignment: CDR1 GTSNPN and CDR2 SVGIG (reference sequence). The TCR was taken from an adult who received the AZD1222 COVID-19 vaccine. The gene calls are TRBV30 and TRBJ2-3; 9 bases match TRBD2. Material: peripheral blood, obtained 28 days after the second AZD1222 dose. The CDR3 coding sequence is TGTGCCTGGAATGGCGGGGGGGCAGATACGCAGTATTTT. Protein product: CAWNGGGADTQYF. The full variable domain, with the rest looked up from reference TRBV30 and TRBJ2-3, is SQTIHQWPATLVQPVGSPLSLECTVEGTSNPNLYWYRQAAGRGLQLLFYSVGIGQISSEVPQNLSASRPQDRQFILSSKKLLLSDSGFYLCAWNGGGADTQYFGPGTRLTVL.